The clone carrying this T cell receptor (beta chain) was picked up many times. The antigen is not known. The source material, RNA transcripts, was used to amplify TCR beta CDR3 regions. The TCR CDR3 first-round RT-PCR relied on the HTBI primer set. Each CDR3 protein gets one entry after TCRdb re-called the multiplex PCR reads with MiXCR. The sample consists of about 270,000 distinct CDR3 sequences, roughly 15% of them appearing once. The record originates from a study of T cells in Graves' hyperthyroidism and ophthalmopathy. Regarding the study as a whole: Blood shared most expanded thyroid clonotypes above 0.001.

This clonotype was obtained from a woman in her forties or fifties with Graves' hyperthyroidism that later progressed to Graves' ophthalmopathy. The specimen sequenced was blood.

For the CDR3, the DNA is TGTGCCAGCAGCTTAATTTGGGGGAGCAATCAGCCCCAGCATTTT. Translation gives CASSLIWGSNQPQHF. The rearrangement links TRBV7-2 to TRBJ1-5, with D perhaps TRBD1 (5 bases). The CDR3 contains 15 residues. V was pared by 2 bases and J by 1 base, with 9 bases between. Germline loops: CDR1 SGHTA, CDR2 FQGNSA.